The clone carrying this T cell receptor (beta chain) was seen only once. What it recognizes is unknown. The table came from immunoSEQ multiplex PCR; TCRdb's copy has only in-frame clones and leaves some out. The data hold more than 150,000 clones, with 87% observed a single time. This entry is derived from a study of T cell responses to AZD1222 COVID-19 vaccine. Findings of the study overall: Among AZD1222 vaccinees, only five or six were seropositive at baseline. CD4 TCRs associated with vaccination spanned spike, dominating at 160-218 and 743-854.

V dropped 2 bases and J dropped 0 bases, with 11 bases sitting between them. CDR1 and CDR2 from the germline V gene are SGHRS and YFSETQ. This CDR3 is 16 amino acids long. V and J are TRBV5-1 and TRBJ2-2; no clear D. Material: peripheral blood, obtained 28 days after the second AZD1222 dose. The source of this sequence is an adult who received the AZD1222 COVID-19 vaccine. CDR3 sequence (DNA): TGCGCCAGCAGCTTTTACGGCAGGTCGAACACCGGGGAGCTGTTTTTT. Protein: CASSFYGRSNTGELFF. Supplemented by reference TRBV5-1 and TRBJ2-2, the full variable domain reads KAGVTQTPRYLIKTRGQQVTLSCSPISGHRSVSWYQQTPGQGLQFLFEYFSETQRNKGNFPGRFSGRQFSNSRSEMNVSTLELGDSALYLCASSFYGRSNTGELFFGEGSRLTVL.